The 3 T cell receptor beta chains presented below share a single source sample, sequenced in a study of blood T cell repertoires in COVID-19. Assay used: immunoSEQ multiplex PCR; TCRdb lists only in-frame clones, some missing. The data show about 86,000 clones, around 85% seen once. Input material: peripheral blood. The receptors originated from a man aged 50-59 years with acute or convalescent COVID-19.

The chain carries TRBV27 and TRBJ2-3, with TRBD1 as a possible D gene (7 bases). CDR3 length: 15 residues. Germline V CDR1 and CDR2: MNHEY, SMNVEV (reference sequence). V lost 5 bases, J lost 1 base, and 13 bases lay in between. CDR3 protein: CASSPRRGGTDTQYF. In DNA form, the CDR3 reads TGTGCCAGCAGTCCCCGCAGGGGGGGCACAGATACGCAGTATTTT.

This chain uses TRBV11-3 with TRBJ2-1; TRBD2 matches 12 bases. The germline V gene encodes CDR1 SGHNT and CDR2 YENEEA. With V trimmed by 4 bases and J by 2 bases, 12 bases remained unmatched. The length of the CDR3 is 19 residues. The CDR3 reads CASSSAASGGAETYNEQFF. CDR3 in DNA: TGTGCCAGCAGCTCTGCCGCTAGCGGGGGGGCCGAAACCTACAATGAGCAGTTCTTC.

The gene calls are TRBV4-3 and TRBJ1-1; D is ambiguous. The CDR3 has 15 residues. Germline-derived CDR1 and CDR2 are LGHNA and YSLEER. Between the trimmed V and J ends, which lost 4 bases and 4 bases, there was a span of 16 bases. CDR3 residues: CASSPNGLSVTEAFF. The CDR3, as DNA: TGCGCCAGCAGCCCGAATGGCCTCTCAGTCACTGAAGCTTTCTTT.